Below, 20 T cell receptor beta chains from the same sample are listed, as sequenced in a study of molecular identifiers for immune sequencing clone quantification. MiXCR, applied by TCRdb to the PCR reads, yields one record per CDR3 protein. The data hold more than 95,000 distinct CDR3 sequences, with about 24% observed a single time. Material for sequencing was naive CD8+ T cells from blood, with Jurkat cell RNA spiked in. Subset indicated: FACS-sorted CD8+CD4-CCR7+CD45RA+ naive T cells. The origin of the receptors is a human donor in good health. Some libraries in this study had Jurkat cell RNA spiked in.

This clonotype was picked up a small number of times. The chain couples TRBV7-9 to TRBJ1-2; D is undetermined. V was pared by 4 bases and J by 6 bases, with 12 bases between. This CDR3 spans 13 amino acids. Germline V CDR1 and CDR2: SEHNR, FQNEAQ (reference sequence). CDR3: CASSSQRIDGYTF. The CDR3 region has the DNA TGTGCCAGCAGCTCCCAGAGAATAGATGGCTACACCTTC.

The rearrangement uses TRBV4-3 and TRBJ2-7; D is tentatively TRBD1 or TRBD2 (5 bases each). V was shortened by 0 bases and J by 3 bases, with 12 bases between the two germline ends. The CDR3 has 15 residues. The V gene's germline CDR1 is LGHNA and CDR2 YSLEER. This chain's CDR3 is CASSQDRETLYEQYF. The CDR3 DNA reads TGCGCCAGCAGCCAAGACAGGGAGACCCTCTACGAGCAGTACTTC.

This clonotype was detected many times. The chain joins TRBV7-9 to TRBJ2-3; D may be TRBD1 (5 bases). V shed 2 bases and J shed 0 bases, with 6 bases lying between them. CDR3 length: 14 residues. CDR1 and CDR2 from the germline V gene are SEHNR and FQNEAQ (reference sequence). The CDR3 loop reads CASSLPGSTDTQYF. CDR3 sequence (DNA): TGTGCCAGCAGCTTACCAGGGAGCACAGATACGCAGTATTTT.

This clonotype has just a few counts. The chain recombines TRBV6-2 or TRBV6-3 with TRBJ2-1; D gene uncertain. V gave up 6 bases and J gave up 8 bases, with 11 bases separating them. The CDR3 has 12 amino acids. CDR1 is MNHEY and CDR2 is SVGEGT in the germline V gene. CDR3 loop: CASSRRGDEQFF. DNA for the CDR3: TGTGCCAGCAGCAGACGAGGCGATGAGCAGTTCTTC.

A word on this clonotype: No conserved phenylalanine or tryptophan ends this CDR3, so it is likely a read error. V gene TRBV7-6 combines with J gene TRBJ2-3; a possible D gene is TRBD1 (5 bases). The CDR3 contains 16 residues. Between the trimmed V and J ends, which lost 5 bases and 0 bases, there was a span of 15 bases. CDR1 and CDR2 (germline): SGHVS, FNYEAQ. For the CDR3, the DNA is TGTGCCAGCAGCCCAGTGGACACGCCTAGCACAGATACGCAGTATGTT. Its protein is CASSPVDTPSTDTQYV.

This clonotype showed up just a few times. CDR3 sequence: CATGGGQKINNEQFF. CDR3 DNA: TGTGCCACAGGGGGTGGACAGAAGATAAACAATGAGCAGTTCTTC. The chain is built from TRBV6-2 or TRBV6-3 and TRBJ2-1; 7 bases fit TRBD1. V shed 10 bases and J 5 bases; nucleotides not matched to a gene: 14. The CDR3 is 15 residues long. Germline-derived CDR1 and CDR2 are MNHEY and SVGEGT.

This clonotype was detected a few times. The chain couples TRBV7-2 to TRBJ2-1; no clear D gene. Germline V CDR1 and CDR2: SGHTA, FQGNSA. Trimming removed 4 bases from V and 8 bases from J, with 15 bases in between. This CDR3 spans 14 amino acids. The CDR3 loop reads CASSSHLGRDEQFF. CDR3 coding DNA: TGTGCCAGCAGCTCCCACCTCGGTCGGGATGAGCAGTTCTTC.

This chain connects TRBV6-4 to TRBJ1-3; the D is unclear. This CDR3 is built from 14 residues. From germline, CDR1 is MRHNA and CDR2 SNTAGT. V gave up 3 bases and J gave up 16 bases, with 22 bases separating them. CDR3 in amino acids: CASSDSTSGNTLYF. CDR3 sequence (DNA): TGTGCCAGCAGTGATTCAACTTCTGGAAATACGCTCTATTTT.

This clonotype was recorded at least ten times. The CDR3 sequence: CASSPTGTGGVDTQYF. Here the CDR3 DNA reads TGTGCCAGCAGTCCTACCGGGACAGGGGGCGTAGATACGCAGTATTTT. V gene TRBV28 combines with J gene TRBJ2-3, with TRBD1 matching 12 bases. CDR1 MDHEN and CDR2 SYDVKM come from the germline V gene. The CDR3 extends over 16 amino acids. The trim removed 5 bases at V and 5 bases at J, leaving 8 bases unmatched.

Ten or more counts support this clonotype. The J gene is TRBJ1-1, the V gene TRBV5-4; 7 bases are shared with TRBD1. The germline V gene has CDR1 SGHNT and CDR2 YYREEE (reference sequence). The CDR3 is 13 amino acids. V lost 3 bases, J lost 6 bases, and 5 bases stayed unmatched. The CDR3 is CASSSPGQPEAFF. For the CDR3, the DNA is TGTGCCAGCAGCTCGCCGGGACAGCCTGAAGCTTTCTTT.

In this sample, this clonotype turned up a few times. Being one base from a much bigger clone, this may be a read error. The gene calls are TRBV28 and TRBJ1-2, with a possible D match to TRBD1 (6 bases). V shed 7 bases and J shed 5 bases, with 20 bases lying between them. Germline CDR1 and CDR2: MDHEN and SYDVKM. This CDR3 is 15 amino acids long. CDR3 loop: CASTRGASRLYGYTF. CDR3 DNA sequence: TGTGCCAGCACCCGGGGGGCCTCGAGGCTATATGGCTACACCTTC.

This clonotype was observed at least ten times. The J gene is TRBJ2-3, the V gene TRBV12-3 or TRBV12-4, with D possibly TRBD1 on 5 matching bases. V was cut by 4 bases and J by 0 bases, with 14 bases left in between. The CDR3 is 16 residues long. The CDR3 reads CASSYPDTRSTDTQYF. CDR3 sequence (DNA): TGTGCCAGCAGTTACCCGGACACACGAAGCACAGATACGCAGTATTTT.

This clonotype has at least ten counts. The chain recombines TRBV13 with TRBJ1-5; the match to TRBD1 covers 7 bases. CDR1 and CDR2 from the germline V gene are PRHDT and FYEKMQ (reference sequence). CDR3 length equals 15 residues. Trimming at V came to 3 bases and at J to 3 bases, leaving 5 bases not matched to a gene. The CDR3 sequence: CASSLAGGANQPQHF. CDR3 in DNA: TGTGCCAGCAGCTTGGCAGGGGGGGCCAATCAGCCCCAGCATTTT. The full variable domain, rest sourced from reference TRBV13 and TRBJ1-5, is AAGVIQSPRHLIKEKRETATLKCYPIPRHDTVYWYQQGPGQDPQFLISFYEKMQSDKGSIPDRFSAQQFSDYHSELNMSSLELGDSALYFCASSLAGGANQPQHFGDGTRLSIL.

This clonotype was detected only once. This may be a read error, as it is one base from a much larger clone. The chain combines TRBV13 with TRBJ2-7; D might be TRBD2 (7 bases). Germline lookup yields CDR1 PRHDT and CDR2 FYEKMQ (reference sequence). The CDR3 spans 13 residues. Trimming pared 6 bases from V and 6 bases from J, leaving 15 bases between. This chain's CDR3 is CASRGGGSVEQYF. DNA of the CDR3: TGTGCCAGCAGGGGCGGGGGCTCGGTCGAGCAGTACTTC.

This clonotype was seen repeatedly, ten times or more. The rearrangement uses TRBV4-3 and TRBJ2-1, with a tentative D call TRBD1 (5 bases). The V and J ends lost 4 bases and 0 bases respectively, with 13 bases between them. The germline gives CDR1 LGHNA, CDR2 YSLEER. The CDR3 is 16 amino acids. The CDR3 DNA sequence: TGCGCCAGCAGCCCGGAAGGGGCGAGCTCCTACAATGAGCAGTTCTTC. Amino acid sequence: CASSPEGASSYNEQFF.

This clonotype was seen a handful of times. This CDR3 is CASSGQGSDEQFF. The DNA of the CDR3 is TGTGCCAGCAGTGGACAGGGTTCAGATGAGCAGTTCTTC. The chain uses TRBV27 and TRBJ2-1; 8 bases line up with TRBD1. Unmatched junction bases numbered 5, after V lost 5 bases and J lost 8 bases. The germline V gene encodes CDR1 MNHEY and CDR2 SMNVEV (reference sequence). The CDR3 has 13 residues.

About this clonotype: A much larger clonotype is one base distant, so this may be a read error. The rearrangement links TRBV2 to TRBJ1-2; D uncertain. CDR1 SNHLY and CDR2 FYNNEI come from the germline V gene. The length of the CDR3 is 14 residues. CDR3 nucleotides: TGTGCCAGCGGTGAAGCGTACAGTTTCTATGGCTACACCTTC. As protein: CASGEAYSFYGYTF. Supplemented by reference TRBV2 and TRBJ1-2, the full variable domain reads EPEVTQTPSHQVTQMGQEVILRCVPISNHLYFYWYRQILGQKVEFLVSFYNNEISEKSEIFDDQFSVERPDGSNFTLKIRSTKLEDSAMYFCASGEAYSFYGYTFGSGTRLTVV.

This clonotype showed up just a few times. At one end the junction does not follow the germline gene, possibly because of a read error. V gene TRBV27 combines with J gene TRBJ2-3; 7 nucleotides match TRBD2. This CDR3 has 14 amino acids. The germline V gene encodes CDR1 MNHEY and CDR2 SMNVEV (reference sequence). The CDR3 nucleotides read TGTGCCAGCAGTTTATGGGGGGGGGGAGATACGCAGTGTTTT. Its translation: CASSLWGGGDTQCF.

As regards this clonotype: Since a much larger clone is just one base distant, this may be a read error. The chain employs TRBV5-8 and TRBJ1-5, with 10 bases fitting TRBD1. Germline V lookup: CDR1 SGHTS, CDR2 YDEGEE. The CDR3 covers 16 residues. The CDR3 DNA sequence: TGTGCCAGCAGCACGGCCGCGGACAGGGGGAATCGGCCCCAGCATTTT. Amino acids: CASSTAADRGNRPQHF.

This clonotype showed up many times. This rearrangement joins TRBV2 to TRBJ1-5; D not resolved. Germline CDR1 reads SNHLY; CDR2 reads FYNNEI. V lost 2 bases and J lost 6, with 11 bases in between. The CDR3 extends over 14 amino acids. The chain's CDR3 is CASSESRTGQPQHF. CDR3 nucleotides: TGTGCCAGCAGTGAAAGCCGGACGGGTCAGCCCCAGCATTTT.